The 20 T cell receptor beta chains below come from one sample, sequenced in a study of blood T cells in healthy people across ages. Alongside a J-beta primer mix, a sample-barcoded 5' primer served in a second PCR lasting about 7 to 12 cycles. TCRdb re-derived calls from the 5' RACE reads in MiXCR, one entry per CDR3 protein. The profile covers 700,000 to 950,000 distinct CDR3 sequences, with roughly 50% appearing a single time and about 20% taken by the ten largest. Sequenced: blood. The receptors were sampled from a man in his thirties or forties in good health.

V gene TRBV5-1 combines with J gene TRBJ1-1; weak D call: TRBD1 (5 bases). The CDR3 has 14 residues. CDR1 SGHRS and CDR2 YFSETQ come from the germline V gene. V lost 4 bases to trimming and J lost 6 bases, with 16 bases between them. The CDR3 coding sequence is TGCGCCAGCAGCAGTCCCCTACTGGGGCCTGAAGCTTTCTTT. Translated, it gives CASSSPLLGPEAFF.

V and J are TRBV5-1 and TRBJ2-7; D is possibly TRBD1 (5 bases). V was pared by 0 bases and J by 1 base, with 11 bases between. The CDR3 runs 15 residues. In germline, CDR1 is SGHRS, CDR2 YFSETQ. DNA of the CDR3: TGCGCCAGCAGCTTGGTAGGGGTTGGGTCCTACGAGCAGTACTTC. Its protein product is CASSLVGVGSYEQYF. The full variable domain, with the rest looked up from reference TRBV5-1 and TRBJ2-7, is KAGVTQTPRYLIKTRGQQVTLSCSPISGHRSVSWYQQTPGQGLQFLFEYFSETQRNKGNFPGRFSGRQFSNSRSEMNVSTLELGDSALYLCASSLVGVGSYEQYFGPGTRLTVT.

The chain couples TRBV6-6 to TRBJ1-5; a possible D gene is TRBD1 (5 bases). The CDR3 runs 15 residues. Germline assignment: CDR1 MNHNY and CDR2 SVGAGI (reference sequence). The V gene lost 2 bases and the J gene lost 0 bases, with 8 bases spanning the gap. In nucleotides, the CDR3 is TGTGCCAGCAGTTACAAGGGGTATAGCAATCAGCCCCAGCATTTT. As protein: CASSYKGYSNQPQHF.

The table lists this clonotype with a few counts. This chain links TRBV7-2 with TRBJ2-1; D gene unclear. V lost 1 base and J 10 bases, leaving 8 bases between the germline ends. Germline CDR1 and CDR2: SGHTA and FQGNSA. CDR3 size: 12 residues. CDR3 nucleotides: TGTGCCAGCAGCTTAGGAGTCGGGGAGCAGTTCTTC. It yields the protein CASSLGVGEQFF.

CDR3 DNA: TGTGCCAGCAGCCCGGTTGGGGGAGGTTATAATGAGCAGTTCTTC. The encoded protein is CASSPVGGGYNEQFF. This chain uses TRBV7-3 with TRBJ2-1; TRBD2 is a possible D gene (6 bases). CDR1 and CDR2 (germline): SGHTA, FQGTGA. The length of the CDR3 is 15 residues. The germline V and J ends were trimmed by 5 bases and 7 bases, with 18 bases remaining between them.

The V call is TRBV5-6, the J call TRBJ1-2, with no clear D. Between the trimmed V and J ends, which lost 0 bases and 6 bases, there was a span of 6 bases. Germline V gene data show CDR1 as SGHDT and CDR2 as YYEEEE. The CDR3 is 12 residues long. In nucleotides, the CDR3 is TGTGCCAGCAGCTTGGCGGCGAATGGCTACACCTTC. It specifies CASSLAANGYTF.

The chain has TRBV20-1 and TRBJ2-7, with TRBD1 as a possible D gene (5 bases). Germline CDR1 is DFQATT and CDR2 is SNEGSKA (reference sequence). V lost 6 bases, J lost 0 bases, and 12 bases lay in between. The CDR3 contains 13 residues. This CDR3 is CSAPARASYEQYF. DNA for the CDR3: TGCAGTGCCCCGGCCAGGGCCTCCTACGAGCAGTACTTC.

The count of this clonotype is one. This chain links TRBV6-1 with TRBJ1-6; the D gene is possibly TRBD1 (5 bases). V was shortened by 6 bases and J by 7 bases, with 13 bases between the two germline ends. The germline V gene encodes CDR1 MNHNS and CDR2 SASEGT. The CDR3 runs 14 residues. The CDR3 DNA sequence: TGTGCCAGCAGCCCGGGACCTGACAATTCACCCCTCCACTTT. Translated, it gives CASSPGPDNSPLHF.

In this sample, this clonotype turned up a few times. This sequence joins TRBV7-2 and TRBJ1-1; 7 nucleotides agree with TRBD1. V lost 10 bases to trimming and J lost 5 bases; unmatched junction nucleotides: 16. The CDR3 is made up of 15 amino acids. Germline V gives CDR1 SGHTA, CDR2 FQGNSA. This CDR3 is CATYKGAVSRTEAFF. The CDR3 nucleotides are TGTGCCACCTATAAGGGGGCAGTAAGCCGGACTGAAGCTTTCTTT.

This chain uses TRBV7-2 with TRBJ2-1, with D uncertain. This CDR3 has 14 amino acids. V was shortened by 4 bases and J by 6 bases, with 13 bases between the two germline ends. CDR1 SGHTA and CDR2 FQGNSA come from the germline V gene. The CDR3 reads CASSSTQDSNEQFF. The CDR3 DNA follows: TGTGCCAGCAGCTCCACTCAAGACTCCAATGAGCAGTTCTTC.

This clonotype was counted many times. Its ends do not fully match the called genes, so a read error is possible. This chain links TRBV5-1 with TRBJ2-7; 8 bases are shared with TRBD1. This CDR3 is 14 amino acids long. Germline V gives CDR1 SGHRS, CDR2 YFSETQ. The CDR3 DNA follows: TGTGCCAGCAGCTTGGGACAGGCCGCCTACGAGCAGTACTTC. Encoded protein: CASSLGQAAYEQYF.

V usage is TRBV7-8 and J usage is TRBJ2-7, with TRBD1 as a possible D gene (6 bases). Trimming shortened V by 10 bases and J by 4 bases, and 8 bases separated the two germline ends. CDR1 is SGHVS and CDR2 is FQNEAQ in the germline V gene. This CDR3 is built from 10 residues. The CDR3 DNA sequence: TGTGCCACCGGACAGTACGAGCAGTACTTC. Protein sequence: CATGQYEQYF.

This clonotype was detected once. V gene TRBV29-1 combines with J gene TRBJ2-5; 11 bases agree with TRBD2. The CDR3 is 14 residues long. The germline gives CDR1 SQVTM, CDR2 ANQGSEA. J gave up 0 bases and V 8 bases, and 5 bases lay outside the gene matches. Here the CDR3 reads CSITSGGNQETQYF. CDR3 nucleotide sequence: TGCAGCATTACTAGCGGGGGAAACCAAGAGACCCAGTACTTC. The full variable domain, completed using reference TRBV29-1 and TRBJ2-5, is SAVISQKPSRDICQRGTSLTIQCQVDSQVTMMFWYRQQPGQSLTLIATANQGSEATYESGFVIDKFPISRPNLTFSTLTVSNMSPEDSSIYLCSITSGGNQETQYFGPGTRLLVL.

The CDR3 nucleotides read TGCAGTGCACCAAGACAGGGGATGGCGTATGGCTACACCTTC. Amino acids: CSAPRQGMAYGYTF. The V and J genes are TRBV20-1 and TRBJ1-2; the match to TRBD1 covers 8 bases. The CDR3 sequence is 14 residues long. Trimming cost V 6 bases and J 5 bases; bases outside gene matches: 11. The germline CDR1 and CDR2 sequences are DFQATT and SNEGSKA (reference sequence).

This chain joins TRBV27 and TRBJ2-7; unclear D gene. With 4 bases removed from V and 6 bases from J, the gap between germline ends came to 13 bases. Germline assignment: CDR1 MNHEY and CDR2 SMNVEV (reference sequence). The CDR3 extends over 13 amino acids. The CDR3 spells CASSWAGPGEQYF. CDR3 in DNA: TGTGCCAGCAGTTGGGCCGGGCCGGGCGAGCAGTACTTC.

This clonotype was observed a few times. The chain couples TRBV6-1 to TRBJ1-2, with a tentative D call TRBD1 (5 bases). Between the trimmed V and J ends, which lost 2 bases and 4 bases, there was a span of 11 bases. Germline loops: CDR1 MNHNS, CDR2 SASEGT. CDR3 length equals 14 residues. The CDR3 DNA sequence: TGTGCCAGCAGTGAATGGGGGGAGACCTATGGCTACACCTTC. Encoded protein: CASSEWGETYGYTF.

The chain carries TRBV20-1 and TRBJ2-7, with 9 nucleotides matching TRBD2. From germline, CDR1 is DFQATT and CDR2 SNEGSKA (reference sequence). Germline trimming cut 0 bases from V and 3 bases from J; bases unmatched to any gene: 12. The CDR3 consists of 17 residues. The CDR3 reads CSARDPSGTSDFYEQYF. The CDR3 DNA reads TGCAGTGCTAGAGATCCTAGCGGGACCTCGGATTTCTACGAGCAGTACTTC.

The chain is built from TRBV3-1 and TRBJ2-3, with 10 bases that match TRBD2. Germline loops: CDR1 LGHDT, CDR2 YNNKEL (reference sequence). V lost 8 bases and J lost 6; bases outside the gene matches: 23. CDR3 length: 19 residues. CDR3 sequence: CASQGLSKSGGAHKDTQYF. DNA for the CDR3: TGTGCCAGCCAAGGGCTTTCCAAGAGCGGGGGGGCCCACAAGGATACGCAGTATTTT.

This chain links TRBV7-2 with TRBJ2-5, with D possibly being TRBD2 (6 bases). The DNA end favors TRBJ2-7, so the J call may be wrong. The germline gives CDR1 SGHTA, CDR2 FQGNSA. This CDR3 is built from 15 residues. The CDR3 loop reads CASSYVADTNYEQYF. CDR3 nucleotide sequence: TGTGCCAGCAGCTACGTAGCGGACACCAACTACGAGCAGTACTTC.

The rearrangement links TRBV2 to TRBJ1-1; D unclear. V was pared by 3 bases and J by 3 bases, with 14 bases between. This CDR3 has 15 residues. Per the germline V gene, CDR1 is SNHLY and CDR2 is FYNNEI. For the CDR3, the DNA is TGTGCCAGCAGTGAGGAGGCACAAAAGGACACTGAAGCTTTCTTT. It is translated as CASSEEAQKDTEAFF.